This T cell receptor beta chain was recorded in a study of T-cell reconstitution after alpha-beta-depleted transplantation in children. Unique molecular identifiers were incorporated when the TCRbeta library was constructed. TCRdb fed the PCR reads into MiXCR, producing one record per CDR3 protein. The repertoire holds 90,000 to 150,000 distinct CDR3 sequences, about 23% seen once, with roughly 10% in the top ten. The CDR3 consists of 12 residues. Trimming left V 5 bases short and J 12 bases short, with 17 bases between. Germline values: CDR1 SEHNR, CDR2 FQNEAQ (reference sequence). Study-level results: Hyperexpanded clones declined; after one year, newly produced T cells mostly supplied diversity.

Ten or more counts support this clonotype. Its antigen is still unknown. The chain links TRBV7-9 to TRBJ2-7; a possible D gene is TRBD1 (6 bases). This receptor was taken from a male patient aged 2 to 9 who had a stem cell transplant for chronic granulomatous disease, so the T cells may come from the graft donor. Sequencing used PBMCs, mostly from graft donor cells, obtained 180 days after TCRalphabeta/CD19-depleted stem cell transplant. In DNA form, the CDR3 reads TGTGCCAGCAGCCGGGACATAGGTCCGGGGTACTTC. Translating it yields CASSRDIGPGYF.